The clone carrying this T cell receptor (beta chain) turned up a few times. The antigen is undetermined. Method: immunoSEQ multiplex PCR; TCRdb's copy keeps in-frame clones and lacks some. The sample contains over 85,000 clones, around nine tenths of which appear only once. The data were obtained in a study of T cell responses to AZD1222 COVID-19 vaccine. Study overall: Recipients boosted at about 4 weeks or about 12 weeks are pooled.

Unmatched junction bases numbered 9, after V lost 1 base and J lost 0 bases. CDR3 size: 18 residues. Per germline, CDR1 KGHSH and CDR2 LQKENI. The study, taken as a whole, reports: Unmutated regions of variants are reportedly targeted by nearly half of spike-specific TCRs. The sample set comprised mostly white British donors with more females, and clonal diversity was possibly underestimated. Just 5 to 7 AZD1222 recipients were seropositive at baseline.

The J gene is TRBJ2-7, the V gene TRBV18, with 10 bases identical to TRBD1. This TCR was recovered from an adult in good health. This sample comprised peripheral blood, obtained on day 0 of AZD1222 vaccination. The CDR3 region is CASSPRGTGASSSYEQYF. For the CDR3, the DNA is TGTGCCAGCTCACCACGGGGGACAGGGGCTTCCAGCTCCTACGAGCAGTACTTC.